This is a list of T cell receptor beta chains from one sample in a study of blood T cell repertoires in COVID-19. Profiled with immunoSEQ multiplex PCR; TCRdb holds only in-frame clones, not every one. This table has 90,000 to 120,000 clones, approximately 80% appearing once. Sequencing was done on a sample of peripheral blood. These receptors originate from a man between 65 and 79 years old with active or convalescent COVID-19. Both conserved end residues are part of each CDR3. The order of the fields is clone size, D gene, V gene, J gene, CDR3 protein, CDR3 DNA. D genes are given only for firm matches. Clone size is not always given. Where it is, it says once, few, many or a class for expanded clones.

>NA|TRBD1|TRBV9|TRBJ1-3
CASSVAPTGGAGNTIYF
TGTGCCAGCAGCGTAGCCCCTACAGGGGGAGCTGGAAACACCATATATTTT
>NA|TRBD1|TRBV5-1|TRBJ1-1
CASSLGGQGAQAFF
TGCGCCAGCAGCTTGGGGGGACAGGGGGCTCAAGCTTTCTTT
>once|TRBD2|TRBV6-5|TRBJ2-1
CASSLTSGGYNEQFF
TGTGCCAGCAGCCTGACTAGCGGGGGGTACAATGAGCAGTTCTTC
>once|NA|TRBV4-2|TRBJ2-5
CASSQGAGRWETQYF
TGTGCCAGCAGCCAAGGGGCGGGGAGGTGGGAGACCCAGTACTTC
>once|TRBD1|TRBV19|TRBJ1-4
CASSATGGTNEKLFF
TGTGCCAGTAGTGCAACAGGGGGAACTAATGAAAAACTGTTTTTT
>NA|NA|TRBV6-5|TRBJ2-1
CASSYSNNNEQFF
TGTGCCAGCAGTTACTCTAATAACAATGAGCAGTTCTTC
>NA|NA|TRBV10-3|TRBJ1-1
CAISAQGIDEAFF
TGTGCCATCAGCGCTCAGGGTATCGATGAAGCTTTCTTT
>NA|TRBD1|TRBV28|TRBJ1-2
CASSLTPGQGYGYTF
TGTGCCAGCAGTTTGACCCCGGGACAGGGATATGGCTACACCTTC
>NA|TRBD2|TRBV10-3|TRBJ2-3
CAISDSGNVNTQYF
TGTGCCATCAGTGATAGCGGGAACGTGAATACGCAGTATTTT
>NA|NA|TRBV3-1/TRBV3-2|TRBJ1-6
CASSQGGGGDSPLHF
TGTGCCAGCAGCCAAGGGGGGGGTGGTGATTCACCCCTCCACTTT
>NA|NA|TRBV7-9|TRBJ1-1
CASSSIGHRSILGAEAFF
TGTGCCAGCAGCTCCATCGGACACAGGTCAATTCTAGGGGCTGAAGCTTTCTTT
>few|TRBD1|TRBV2|TRBJ1-1
CASSLAGTGNTEAFF
TGTGCCAGCAGCCTGGCCGGGACAGGCAACACTGAAGCTTTCTTT
>NA|NA|TRBV5-6|TRBJ2-3
CASSYRTNTQYF
TGTGCCAGCAGCTACAGAACAAATACGCAGTATTTT
>few|TRBD2|TRBV5-1|TRBJ2-1
CASSFGGGAYNEQFF
TGCGCCAGCAGCTTCGGGGGAGGGGCCTACAATGAGCAGTTCTTC
>NA|NA|TRBV3-1/TRBV3-2|TRBJ2-2
CASSLLVSGELFF
TGTGCCAGCAGTCTACTAGTTTCTGGGGAGCTGTTTTTT
>NA|NA|TRBV6-4|TRBJ1-5
CASSEEGADQPQHF
TGTGCCAGCAGTGAGGAGGGCGCCGATCAGCCCCAGCATTTT
>NA|TRBD1|TRBV27|TRBJ1-1
CASSPRDRGSAFF
TGTGCCAGCAGTCCCCGGGACAGGGGGTCGGCTTTCTTT
>few|NA|TRBV6-5|TRBJ1-3
CASSFTGGNTIYF
TGTGCCAGCAGTTTCACAGGAGGAAACACCATATATTTT
>once|TRBD2|TRBV7-8|TRBJ2-3
CASSSMERGGPETDTQYF
TGTGCCAGCAGCTCAATGGAGCGGGGGGGCCCGGAAACAGATACGCAGTATTTT
>NA|TRBD1|TRBV5-8|TRBJ1-5
CASSLQGAFQPQHF
TGTGCCAGCAGCTTACAGGGGGCGTTTCAGCCCCAGCATTTT
>NA|NA|TRBV27|TRBJ1-1
CASRGWVNTEAFF
TGTGCCAGCCGGGGTTGGGTGAACACTGAAGCTTTCTTT
>NA|TRBD2|TRBV30|TRBJ2-2
CAWNGLAGGPNTGELFF
TGTGCCTGGAACGGGCTAGCGGGGGGGCCGAATACCGGGGAGCTGTTTTTT
>NA|TRBD2|TRBV5-1|TRBJ2-7
CASSLVRSELAGYREQYF
TGCGCCAGCAGCTTGGTACGTAGTGAACTAGCGGGATATAGGGAGCAGTACTTC
>NA|NA|TRBV3-1/TRBV3-2|TRBJ2-3
CASSQGTLVDTQYF
TGTGCCAGCAGCCAAGGAACTTTGGTAGATACGCAGTATTTT
>NA|NA|TRBV6-1|TRBJ1-4
CASSEVGDREKLFF
TGTGCCAGCAGTGAAGTAGGTGACAGGGAAAAACTGTTTTTT
>once|TRBD2|TRBV2|TRBJ2-1
CASSQGLAGRNEQFF
TGTGCCAGCAGTCAGGGACTAGCGGGCAGGAATGAGCAGTTCTTC
>NA|TRBD1|TRBV10-1|TRBJ1-1
CASSPGQGAPDTEAFF
TGCGCCAGCAGCCCCGGACAGGGGGCCCCGGACACTGAAGCTTTCTTT
>NA|NA|TRBV3-1/TRBV3-2|TRBJ1-3
CASSPRTGTGNTIYF
TGTGCCAGCAGCCCCCGTACAGGGACCGGAAACACCATATATTTT
>NA|TRBD1|TRBV9|TRBJ1-6
CASSATGQINSPLHF
TGTGCCAGCAGCGCCACGGGACAGATTAATTCACCCCTCCACTTT
>NA|TRBD1|TRBV27|TRBJ1-5
CASSFSGTGTYMPQHF
TGTGCCAGCAGTTTTAGCGGGACAGGGACATATATGCCCCAGCATTTT
>NA|NA|TRBV2|TRBJ1-1
CASSAFRNTEAFF
TGTGCCAGCAGTGCCTTCCGGAACACTGAAGCTTTCTTT
>NA|NA|TRBV2|TRBJ1-3
CASNRVSGNTIYF
TGTGCCAGCAACAGGGTCTCTGGAAACACCATATATTTT
>NA|TRBD2|TRBV27|TRBJ2-1
CASSSAGRYNEQFF
TGTGCCAGCAGTTCAGCGGGGCGGTACAATGAGCAGTTCTTC
>once|TRBD1|TRBV10-3|TRBJ2-5
CAISSRPDRGETQYF
TGTGCCATCAGTTCCAGGCCGGACAGGGGAGAGACCCAGTACTTC
>NA|NA|TRBV5-4|TRBJ1-2
CASSLDSNYGYTF
TGTGCCAGCAGCTTAGACAGTAACTATGGCTACACCTTC
>few|TRBD2|TRBV6-2/TRBV6-3|TRBJ2-5
CASSLGLAGLGKETQYF
TGTGCCAGCAGTTTGGGGCTAGCGGGCCTGGGCAAAGAGACCCAGTACTTC
>NA|NA|TRBV14|TRBJ2-5
CASSQERRAISQTQYF
TGTGCCAGCAGCCAAGAAAGGAGAGCGATTAGTCAGACCCAGTACTTC
>NA|NA|TRBV9|TRBJ2-3
CASSAGALPDTQYF
TGTGCCAGCAGTGCGGGGGCCTTGCCCGATACGCAGTATTTT
>NA|NA|TRBV6-6|TRBJ1-4
CASSYLQEGEKLFF
TGTGCCAGCAGTTACTTACAGGAGGGGGAAAAACTGTTTTTT
>NA|TRBD2|TRBV7-2|TRBJ2-3
CASSLMRRGSTDTQYF
TGTGCCAGCAGCTTAATGAGGCGGGGGAGCACAGATACGCAGTATTTT
>NA|NA|TRBV30|TRBJ1-2
CAWSVQQADYGYTF
TGTGCCTGGAGTGTACAACAGGCGGACTATGGCTACACCTTC
>NA|TRBD1|TRBV5-8|TRBJ2-6
CASSPLTGLDGANVLTF
TGTGCCAGCAGCCCCTTGACAGGGCTCGACGGGGCCAACGTCCTGACTTTC
>NA|NA|TRBV7-9|TRBJ2-2
CASSLVSRGTGELFF
TGTGCCAGCAGCTTAGTCAGTAGAGGCACCGGGGAGCTGTTTTTT
>NA|TRBD2|TRBV7-8|TRBJ2-1
CASSSREAAYNEQFF
TGTGCCAGCAGCTCTCGGGAGGCAGCCTACAATGAGCAGTTCTTC
>NA|NA|TRBV9|TRBJ2-5
CASSARFQETQYF
TGTGCCAGCAGCGCCCGTTTCCAAGAGACCCAGTACTTC
>NA|TRBD1|TRBV5-1|TRBJ1-1
CASSSAGQGINTEAFF
TGCGCCAGCAGCTCGGCTGGACAGGGCATCAACACTGAAGCTTTCTTT
>NA|TRBD1|TRBV24-1|TRBJ2-2
CATSESKGQMNTGELFF
TGTGCCACCAGTGAGTCGAAGGGACAGATGAACACCGGGGAGCTGTTTTTT
>few|NA|TRBV2|TRBJ2-3
CASSGRGDTQYF
TGTGCCAGCAGTGGAAGAGGGGATACGCAGTATTTT
>NA|TRBD1|TRBV12-3/TRBV12-4|TRBJ1-2
CASSFQGVYGYTF
TGTGCCAGCAGTTTCCAGGGGGTCTATGGCTACACCTTC